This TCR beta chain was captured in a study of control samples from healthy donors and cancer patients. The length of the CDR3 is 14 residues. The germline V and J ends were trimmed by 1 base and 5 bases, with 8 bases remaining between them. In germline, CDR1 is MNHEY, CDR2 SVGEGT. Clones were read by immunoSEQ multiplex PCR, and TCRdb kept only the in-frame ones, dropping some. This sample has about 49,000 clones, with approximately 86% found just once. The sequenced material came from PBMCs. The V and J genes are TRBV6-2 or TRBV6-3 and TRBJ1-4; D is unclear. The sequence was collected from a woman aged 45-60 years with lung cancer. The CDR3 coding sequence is TGTGCCAGCAGTTACTGGCAAATAAATGAAAAACTGTTTTTT. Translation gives CASSYWQINEKLFF.